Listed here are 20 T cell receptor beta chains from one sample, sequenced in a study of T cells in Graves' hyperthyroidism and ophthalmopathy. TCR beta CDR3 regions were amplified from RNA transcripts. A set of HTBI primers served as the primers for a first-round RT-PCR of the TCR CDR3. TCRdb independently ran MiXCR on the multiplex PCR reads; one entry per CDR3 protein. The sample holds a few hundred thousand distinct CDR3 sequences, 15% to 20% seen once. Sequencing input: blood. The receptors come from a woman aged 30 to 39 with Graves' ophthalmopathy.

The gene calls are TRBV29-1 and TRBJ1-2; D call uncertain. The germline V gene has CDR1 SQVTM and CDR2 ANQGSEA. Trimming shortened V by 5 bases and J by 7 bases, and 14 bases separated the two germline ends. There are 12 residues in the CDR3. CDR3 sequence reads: CSVHDLTAGYTF. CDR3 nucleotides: TGCAGCGTTCATGACCTAACTGCTGGCTACACCTTC.

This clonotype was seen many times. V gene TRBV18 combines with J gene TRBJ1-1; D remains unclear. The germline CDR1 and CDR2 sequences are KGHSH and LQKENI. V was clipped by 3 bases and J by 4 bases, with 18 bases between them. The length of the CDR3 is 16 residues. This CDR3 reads CASSPELWSGSTEAFF. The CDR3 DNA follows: TGTGCCAGCTCACCCGAGCTCTGGTCGGGGTCCACTGAAGCTTTCTTT.

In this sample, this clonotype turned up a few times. In DNA, the CDR3 is TGTGCCAGCAGCACTGACGGGGGAGGTTCACCCCTCCACTTT. Its protein product is CASSTDGGGSPLHF. The gene calls are TRBV7-9 and TRBJ1-6, with a weak D call TRBD1 (5 bases). This CDR3 is 14 amino acids long. CDR1 is SEHNR and CDR2 is FQNEAQ in the germline V gene (reference sequence). V was cut by 5 bases and J by 9 bases, with 14 bases left in between. Full variable domain (rest looked up from reference TRBV7-9 and TRBJ1-6): DTGVSQNPRHKITKRGQNVTFRCDPISEHNRLYWYRQTLGQGPEFLTYFQNEAQLEKSRLLSDRFSAERPKGSFSTLEIQRTEQGDSAMYLCASSTDGGGSPLHFGNGTRLTVT.

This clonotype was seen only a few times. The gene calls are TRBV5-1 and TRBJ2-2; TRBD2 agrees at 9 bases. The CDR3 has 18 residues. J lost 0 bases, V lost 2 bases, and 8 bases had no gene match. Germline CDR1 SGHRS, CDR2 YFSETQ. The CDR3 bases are TGCGCCAGCAGCTTCGGTTCTAGCGGGGCCGCGAACACCGGGGAGCTGTTTTTT. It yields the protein CASSFGSSGAANTGELFF.

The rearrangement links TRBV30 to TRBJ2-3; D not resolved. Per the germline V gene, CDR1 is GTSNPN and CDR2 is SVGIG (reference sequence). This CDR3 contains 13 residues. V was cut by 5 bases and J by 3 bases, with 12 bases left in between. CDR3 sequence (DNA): TGTGCCTGGTCTTGGGAAATGACAGATACGCAGTATTTT. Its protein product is CAWSWEMTDTQYF.

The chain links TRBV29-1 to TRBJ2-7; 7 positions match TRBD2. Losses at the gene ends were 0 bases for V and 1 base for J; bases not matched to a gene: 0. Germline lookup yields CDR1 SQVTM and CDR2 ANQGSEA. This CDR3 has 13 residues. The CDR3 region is CSVEEGGSYEQYF. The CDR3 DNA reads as TGCAGCGTTGAAGAGGGGGGGTCCTACGAGCAGTACTTC.

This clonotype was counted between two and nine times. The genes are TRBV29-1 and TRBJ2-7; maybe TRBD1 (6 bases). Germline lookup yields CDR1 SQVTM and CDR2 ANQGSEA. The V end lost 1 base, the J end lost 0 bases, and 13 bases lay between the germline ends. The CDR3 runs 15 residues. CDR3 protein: CSVEVGPGHSYEQYF. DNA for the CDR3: TGCAGCGTTGAAGTGGGTCCGGGACACTCCTACGAGCAGTACTTC.

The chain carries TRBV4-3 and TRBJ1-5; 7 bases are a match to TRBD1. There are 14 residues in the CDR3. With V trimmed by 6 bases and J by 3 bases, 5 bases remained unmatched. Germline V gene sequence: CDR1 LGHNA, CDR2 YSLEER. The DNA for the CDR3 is TGCGCCAGCAGTCCTGGGACAGACAATCAGCCCCAGCATTTT. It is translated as CASSPGTDNQPQHF.

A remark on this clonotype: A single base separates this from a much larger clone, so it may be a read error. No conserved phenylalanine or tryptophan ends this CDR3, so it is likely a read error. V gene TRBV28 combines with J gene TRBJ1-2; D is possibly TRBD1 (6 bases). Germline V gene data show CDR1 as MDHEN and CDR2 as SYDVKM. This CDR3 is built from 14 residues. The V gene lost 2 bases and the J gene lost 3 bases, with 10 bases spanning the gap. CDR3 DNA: TGTGCCAGCAGTTTACCAGGGGTCTACTATGGCTACACCTGC. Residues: CASSLPGVYYGYTC.

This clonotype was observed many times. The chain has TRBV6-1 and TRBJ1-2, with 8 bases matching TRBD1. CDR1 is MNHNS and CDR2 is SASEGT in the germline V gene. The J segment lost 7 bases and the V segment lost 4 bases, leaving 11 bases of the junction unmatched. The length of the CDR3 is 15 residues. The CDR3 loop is CASSGTQVDRGGYTF. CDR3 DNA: TGTGCCAGCAGTGGCACCCAAGTTGACAGGGGTGGCTACACCTTC.

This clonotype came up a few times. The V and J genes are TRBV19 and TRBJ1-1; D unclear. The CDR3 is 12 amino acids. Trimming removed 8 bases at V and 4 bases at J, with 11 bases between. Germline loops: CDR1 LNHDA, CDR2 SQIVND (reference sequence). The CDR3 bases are TGTGCCAGTGGCGTGGGTTTCACTGAAGCTTTCTTT. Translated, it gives CASGVGFTEAFF.

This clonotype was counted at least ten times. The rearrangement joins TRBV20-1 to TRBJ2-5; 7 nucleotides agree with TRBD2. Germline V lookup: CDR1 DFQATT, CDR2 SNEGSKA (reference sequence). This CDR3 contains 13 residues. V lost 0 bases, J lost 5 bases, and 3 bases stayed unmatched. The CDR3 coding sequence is TGCAGTGCTAGAGAGCGGGAGCGGGAGACCCAGTACTTC. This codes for CSARERERETQYF.

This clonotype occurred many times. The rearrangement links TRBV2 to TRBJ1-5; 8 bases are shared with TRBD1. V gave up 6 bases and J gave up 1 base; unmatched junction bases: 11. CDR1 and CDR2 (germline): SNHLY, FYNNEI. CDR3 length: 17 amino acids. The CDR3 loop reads CASRADRGEGSNQPQHF. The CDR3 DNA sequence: TGTGCCAGCAGGGCAGACAGGGGCGAAGGGAGCAATCAGCCCCAGCATTTT.

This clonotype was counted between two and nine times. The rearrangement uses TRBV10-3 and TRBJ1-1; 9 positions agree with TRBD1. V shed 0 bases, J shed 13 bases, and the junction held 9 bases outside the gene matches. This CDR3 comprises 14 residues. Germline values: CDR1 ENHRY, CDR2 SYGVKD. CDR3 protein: CAISESIGDREVFF. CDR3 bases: TGTGCCATCAGTGAGTCGATCGGGGACAGGGAGGTTTTCTTT.

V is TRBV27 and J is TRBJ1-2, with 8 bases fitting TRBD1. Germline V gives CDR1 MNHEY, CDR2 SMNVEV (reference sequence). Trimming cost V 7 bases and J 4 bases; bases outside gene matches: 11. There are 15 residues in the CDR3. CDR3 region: CASKLAGTGGYGYTF. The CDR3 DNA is TGTGCCAGCAAACTTGCCGGGACAGGAGGCTATGGCTACACCTTC.

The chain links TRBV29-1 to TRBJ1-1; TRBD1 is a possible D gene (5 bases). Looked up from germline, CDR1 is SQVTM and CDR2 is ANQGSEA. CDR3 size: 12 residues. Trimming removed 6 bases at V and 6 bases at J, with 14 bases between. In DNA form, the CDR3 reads TGCAGCGTCTACGGTAGGGACGCTGAAGCTTTCTTT. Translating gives CSVYGRDAEAFF. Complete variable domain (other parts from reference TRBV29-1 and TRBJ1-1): SAVISQKPSRDICQRGTSLTIQCQVDSQVTMMFWYRQQPGQSLTLIATANQGSEATYESGFVIDKFPISRPNLTFSTLTVSNMSPEDSSIYLCSVYGRDAEAFFGQGTRLTVV.

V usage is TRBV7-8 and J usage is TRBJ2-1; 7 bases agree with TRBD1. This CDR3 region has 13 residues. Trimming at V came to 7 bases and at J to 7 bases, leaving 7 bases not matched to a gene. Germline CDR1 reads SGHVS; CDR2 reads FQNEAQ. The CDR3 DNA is TGTGCCAGCAATCTGGACAGGTGGAATGAGCAGTTCTTC. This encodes CASNLDRWNEQFF.

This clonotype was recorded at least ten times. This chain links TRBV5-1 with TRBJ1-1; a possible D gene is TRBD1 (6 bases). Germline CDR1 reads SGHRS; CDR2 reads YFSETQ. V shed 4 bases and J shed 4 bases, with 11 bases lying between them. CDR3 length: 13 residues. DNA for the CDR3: TGCGCCAGCAGCCGGGACATGGGCACTGAAGCTTTCTTT. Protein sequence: CASSRDMGTEAFF.

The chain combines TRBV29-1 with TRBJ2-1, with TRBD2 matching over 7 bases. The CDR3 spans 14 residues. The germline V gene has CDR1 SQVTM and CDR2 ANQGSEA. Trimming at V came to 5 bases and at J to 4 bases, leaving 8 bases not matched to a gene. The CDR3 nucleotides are TGCAGCGTTTCCTTTGCGGGGGTTTACAATGAGCAGTTCTTC. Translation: CSVSFAGVYNEQFF.

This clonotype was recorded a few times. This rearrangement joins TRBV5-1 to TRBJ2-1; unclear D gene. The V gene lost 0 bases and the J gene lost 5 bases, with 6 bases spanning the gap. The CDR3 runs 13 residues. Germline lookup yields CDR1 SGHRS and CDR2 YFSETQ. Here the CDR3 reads CASSLELNNEQFF. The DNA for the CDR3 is TGCGCCAGCAGCTTGGAGCTAAACAATGAGCAGTTCTTC.